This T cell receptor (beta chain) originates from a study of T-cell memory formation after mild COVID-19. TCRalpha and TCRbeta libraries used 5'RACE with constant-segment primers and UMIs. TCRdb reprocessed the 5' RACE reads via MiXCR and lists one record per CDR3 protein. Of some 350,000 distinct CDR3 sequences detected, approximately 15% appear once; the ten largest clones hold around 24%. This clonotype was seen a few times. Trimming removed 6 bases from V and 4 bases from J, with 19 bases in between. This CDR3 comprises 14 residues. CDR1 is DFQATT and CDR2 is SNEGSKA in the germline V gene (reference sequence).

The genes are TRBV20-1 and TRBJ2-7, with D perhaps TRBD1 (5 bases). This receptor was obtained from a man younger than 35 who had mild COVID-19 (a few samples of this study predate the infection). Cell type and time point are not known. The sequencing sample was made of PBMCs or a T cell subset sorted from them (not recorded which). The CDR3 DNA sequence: TGCAGTGCGCCCGAGGACGGACACGGGTACGAGCAGTACTTC. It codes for CSAPEDGHGYEQYF.